One and the same sample provided the 32 T cell receptor beta chains below, sequenced in a study of cytomegalovirus exposure and HLA in healthy donors. Use of 60 Vbeta and 13 Jbeta primers characterized the PCR. This table comes from immunoSEQ multiplex PCR, and its TCRdb copy is limited to in-frame clones, with some not included. The sample yields over 150,000 clones, 73% seen once. What was sequenced was PBMCs. These receptor sequences come from a woman aged 18-29 years in good health and CMV-seropositive.

The chain joins TRBV6-5 to TRBJ1-5; 7 nucleotides match TRBD1. Germline V gene data show CDR1 as MNHEY and CDR2 as SVGAGI. The CDR3 covers 12 residues. V lost 5 bases and J lost 10; bases outside the gene matches: 5. The CDR3 DNA sequence: TGTGCCAGCAGTGACCGGACAGGCCCCCAGCATTTT. Translation: CASSDRTGPQHF.

The chain carries TRBV11-2 and TRBJ1-4; D gene ambiguous. V dropped 1 base and J dropped 0 bases, with 15 bases sitting between them. Per germline, CDR1 SGHAT and CDR2 FQNNGV. The CDR3 sequence is 18 residues long. The CDR3 sequence: CASSLVPRVMATNEKLFF. The CDR3 DNA follows: TGTGCCAGCAGCTTAGTACCCCGGGTAATGGCAACTAATGAAAAACTGTTTTTT.

The chain recombines TRBV4-3 with TRBJ2-7, with D unclear. Germline CDR1 reads LGHNA; CDR2 reads YSLEER. V shed 1 base and J shed 0 bases, with 10 bases lying between them. The length of the CDR3 is 15 residues. CDR3 in DNA: TGCGCCAGCAGCCAAGTTGCCGCCAGCTCCTACGAGCAGTACTTC. Translating it yields CASSQVAASSYEQYF.

The rearrangement uses TRBV30 and TRBJ2-4; 9 bases are shared with TRBD2. Germline loops: CDR1 GTSNPN, CDR2 SVGIG (reference sequence). After removal of 2 bases from V and 4 bases from J, the junction contained 0 bases not matched to a gene. This CDR3 has 13 residues. CDR3 DNA sequence: TGTGCCTGGAGTAGCGGGGGGAAAAACATTCAGTACTTC. Translation gives CAWSSGGKNIQYF.

The chain employs TRBV30 and TRBJ1-2, with 7 bases fitting TRBD1. CDR1 is GTSNPN and CDR2 is SVGIG in the germline V gene (reference sequence). The CDR3 totals 13 residues. With 2 bases clipped from V and 7 bases from J, the junction kept 7 bases outside the gene matches. The CDR3 region has the DNA TGTGCCTGGAGTCAGGGGGAATTATCTGGCTACACCTTC. It translates to CAWSQGELSGYTF.

The CDR3 loop reads CASSLGGITGNTIYF. CDR3 in DNA: TGTGCCAGCAGCTTGGGGGGAATAACTGGAAACACCATATATTTT. V is TRBV7-2 and J is TRBJ1-3, with TRBD1 as a possible D gene (5 bases). This CDR3 spans 15 amino acids. Trimming removed 3 bases at V and 2 bases at J, with 11 bases between. CDR1 and CDR2 from the germline V gene are SGHTA and FQGNSA.

The chain recombines TRBV5-1 with TRBJ2-5, with 10 bases lining up with TRBD1. Trimming cost V 1 base and J 3 bases; bases outside gene matches: 6. This CDR3 is built from 16 residues. Germline CDR1 reads SGHRS; CDR2 reads YFSETQ. Here the CDR3 reads CASSLTAGQGEETQYF. The CDR3 DNA sequence: TGCGCCAGCAGCTTGACTGCCGGACAGGGGGAAGAGACCCAGTACTTC. Filled out from reference TRBV5-1 and TRBJ2-5, the complete variable domain reads KAGVTQTPRYLIKTRGQQVTLSCSPISGHRSVSWYQQTPGQGLQFLFEYFSETQRNKGNFPGRFSGRQFSNSRSEMNVSTLELGDSALYLCASSLTAGQGEETQYFGPGTRLLVL.

The chain carries TRBV18 and TRBJ2-3, with D perhaps matching TRBD2 (7 bases). V was shortened by 2 bases and J by 5 bases, with 11 bases between the two germline ends. This CDR3 region has 14 residues. Germline CDR1 reads KGHSH; CDR2 reads LQKENI. CDR3 nucleotide sequence: TGTGCCAGCTCACCAGAGAGGGGGGGAGATACGCAGTATTTT. It translates to CASSPERGGDTQYF.

The chain recombines TRBV18 with TRBJ1-1; 8 positions agree with TRBD1. In germline, CDR1 is KGHSH, CDR2 LQKENI. The junction had 4 bases not matched to a gene; V was cut back by 3 bases and J by 4 bases. This CDR3 comprises 14 residues. In DNA form, the CDR3 reads TGTGCCAGCTCACCGGACAGGGCGGGCACTGAAGCTTTCTTT. Its protein product is CASSPDRAGTEAFF.

The V call is TRBV19, the J call TRBJ2-7, with 7 bases lining up with TRBD2. J lost 5 bases, V lost 10 bases, and 17 bases had no gene match. The length of the CDR3 is 15 residues. The V gene's germline CDR1 is LNHDA and CDR2 SQIVND (reference sequence). CDR3 residues: CATTTAAGVVDEQYF. Here the CDR3 DNA reads TGTGCCACCACCACGGCTGCGGGAGTTGTTGACGAGCAGTACTTC.

Remarks on this clone: Other DNA sequences in this specimen translate into the identical CDR3. The gene calls are TRBV5-1 and TRBJ2-7, with 7 bases fitting TRBD1. CDR3 length equals 15 residues. Germline-derived CDR1 and CDR2 are SGHRS and YFSETQ. J gave up 4 bases and V 0 bases, and 7 bases lay outside the gene matches. The CDR3 coding sequence is TGCGCCAGCAGCTTGGGCGCAGGGGGAATTTACGAGCAGTACTTC. Translation gives CASSLGAGGIYEQYF. The whole variable domain, filled in from reference TRBV5-1 and TRBJ2-7, reads KAGVTQTPRYLIKTRGQQVTLSCSPISGHRSVSWYQQTPGQGLQFLFEYFSETQRNKGNFPGRFSGRQFSNSRSEMNVSTLELGDSALYLCASSLGAGGIYEQYFGPGTRLTVT.

V is TRBV21-1 and J is TRBJ2-2; the listed D gene, TRBD1, was not tested against the DNA. TRBV21-1 is shown as a pseudogene. The CDR3 spans 14 residues. CDR3 residues: CASSANRGTGELFF. The CDR3 DNA sequence: TGTGCCAGCAGCGCGAACAGGGGCACCGGGGAGCTGTTTTTT.

This clone was seen only a few times. The V call is TRBV28, the J call TRBJ2-5; D not certain. The CDR3 contains 13 residues. V lost 2 bases and J 1 base, leaving 5 bases between the germline ends. Germline CDR1 MDHEN, CDR2 SYDVKM. The CDR3: CASSLNTQETQYF. CDR3 in DNA: TGTGCCAGCAGTTTAAACACCCAAGAGACCCAGTACTTC.

The count of this clone is one. The genes are TRBV19 and TRBJ2-7; 10 bases align to TRBD1. The CDR3 runs to 14 residues. CDR1 is LNHDA, CDR2 SQIVND, per germline (reference sequence). V lost 6 bases and J lost 2; bases outside the gene matches: 4. In nucleotides, the CDR3 is TGTGCCAGTAGGGCAGGACAGGGGGCCTACGAGCAGTACTTC. This sequence encodes CASRAGQGAYEQYF.

The chain couples TRBV11-2 to TRBJ2-2; perhaps TRBD2 as D (5 bases). V was pared by 5 bases and J by 4 bases, with 8 bases between. The length of the CDR3 is 13 residues. Germline values: CDR1 SGHAT, CDR2 FQNNGV. The CDR3 DNA is TGTGCCAGCAGCCCCGCGGGCACCGGGGAGCTGTTTTTT. Protein sequence: CASSPAGTGELFF.

The chain is built from TRBV27 and TRBJ1-6, with 7 nucleotides matching TRBD1. V was clipped by 3 bases and J by 5 bases; unmatched bases: 1. Germline loops: CDR1 MNHEY, CDR2 SMNVEV (reference sequence). CDR3 size: 14 residues. This CDR3 is CASSFGTDNSPLHF. CDR3 in DNA: TGTGCCAGCAGTTTCGGGACAGATAATTCACCCCTCCACTTT.

Concerning this clone: Other DNA sequences in this sample translate to the same CDR3. The J gene is TRBJ2-5, the V gene TRBV28; D is unclear. Between the trimmed V and J ends, which lost 5 bases and 1 base, there was a span of 11 bases. The CDR3 extends over 14 amino acids. The germline V gene has CDR1 MDHEN and CDR2 SYDVKM. In DNA, the CDR3 is TGTGCCAGCAGTCCTTCTCTGGCCCAAGAGACCCAGTACTTC. Its protein product is CASSPSLAQETQYF.

This clone was counted between two and nine times. The CDR3, as DNA: TGTGCCAGCAGGGAGAGACAGGGATTTTACCCAACTAATGAAAAACTGTTTTTT. Its protein is CASRERQGFYPTNEKLFF. V is TRBV2 and J is TRBJ1-4; 7 positions agree with TRBD1. Germline trimming cut 6 bases from V and 0 bases from J; bases unmatched to any gene: 13. The V gene's germline CDR1 is SNHLY and CDR2 FYNNEI. This CDR3 has 18 residues. Based on the CDR3 plus reference TRBV2 and TRBJ1-4, the full variable domain is EPEVTQTPSHQVTQMGQEVILRCVPISNHLYFYWYRQILGQKVEFLVSFYNNEISEKSEIFDDQFSVERPDGSNFTLKIRSTKLEDSAMYFCASRERQGFYPTNEKLFFGSGTQLSVL.

This rearrangement joins TRBV30 to TRBJ2-3, with D perhaps TRBD2 (7 bases). There are 13 residues in the CDR3. Looked up from germline, CDR1 is GTSNPN and CDR2 is SVGIG (reference sequence). Deletions cut 3 bases from V and 6 bases from J, with 13 bases between. The CDR3 DNA reads as TGTGCCTGGAGACGACGGGGGGCCGATACGCAGTATTTT. It translates to CAWRRRGADTQYF.

This clone was seen more than once but under ten times. The rearrangement links TRBV5-4 to TRBJ2-1; D is undetermined. The CDR3 length is 13 residues. CDR1 and CDR2 from the germline V gene are SGHNT and YYREEE (reference sequence). V shed 3 bases and J shed 0 bases, with 4 bases lying between them. The CDR3 region has the DNA TGTGCCAGCAGCTCGAGCTCCTACAATGAGCAGTTCTTC. Amino acid sequence: CASSSSSYNEQFF.

The chain links TRBV30 to TRBJ1-4; 9 positions match TRBD1. Losses at the gene ends were 0 bases for V and 7 bases for J; bases not matched to a gene: 3. The CDR3 has 14 residues. Germline loops: CDR1 GTSNPN, CDR2 SVGIG (reference sequence). The CDR3 protein is CAWSVQGASEKLFF. As DNA, the CDR3 is TGTGCCTGGAGTGTACAGGGGGCAAGTGAAAAACTGTTTTTT.

V gene TRBV6-5 combines with J gene TRBJ1-6, with D possibly TRBD1 on 5 matching bases. V was cut by 2 bases and J by 10 bases, with 12 bases left in between. Germline assignment: CDR1 MNHEY and CDR2 SVGAGI. CDR3 size: 14 residues. CDR3 sequence reads: CASSYRGRESPLHF. The CDR3 DNA reads as TGTGCCAGCAGTTACCGGGGGAGGGAATCACCCCTCCACTTT.

As for this clone: The sample has other DNA sequences that encode this CDR3 too. The gene calls are TRBV4-3 and TRBJ2-3; maybe TRBD1 (6 bases). With 1 base removed from V and 0 bases from J, the gap between germline ends came to 8 bases. The CDR3 length is 15 residues. Germline CDR1 is LGHNA and CDR2 is YSLEER. The CDR3 DNA reads TGCGCCAGCAGCCAAGCTACAGGGAGCACAGATACGCAGTATTTT. This codes for CASSQATGSTDTQYF.

There are a few counts of this clone. The rearrangement links TRBV14 to TRBJ1-2; 7 positions agree with TRBD1. The CDR3 runs to 15 residues. Germline V CDR1 and CDR2: SGHDN, FVKESK. Trimming cost V 0 bases and J 9 bases; bases outside gene matches: 10. The CDR3 is CASSQENRGRESYTF. Here the CDR3 DNA reads TGTGCCAGCAGCCAAGAGAATAGGGGGCGTGAAAGCTACACCTTC.

The genes are TRBV7-6 and TRBJ2-5; D call uncertain. The V end was cut by 1 base, the J end by 4 bases, with 7 bases between. The CDR3 loop spans 13 amino acids. Germline V gene sequence: CDR1 SGHVS, CDR2 FNYEAQ. The CDR3 reads CASSLGLVETQYF. The CDR3 nucleotides are TGTGCCAGCAGCTTAGGGTTAGTAGAGACCCAGTACTTC.

There are a few counts of this clone. The chain uses TRBV30 and TRBJ1-4; no clear D gene. The length of the CDR3 is 15 residues. Germline CDR1 GTSNPN, CDR2 SVGIG (reference sequence). The ends were cut back, 4 bases at V and 0 bases at J, with 12 bases in the middle. The CDR3 loop is CAWNGKGATNEKLFF. The CDR3 nucleotides are TGTGCCTGGAACGGGAAGGGTGCAACTAATGAAAAACTGTTTTTT.

This rearrangement joins TRBV28 to TRBJ1-2; D is unclear. Germline lookup yields CDR1 MDHEN and CDR2 SYDVKM. Deletions cut 3 bases from V and 2 bases from J, with 4 bases between. The CDR3 length is 12 residues. CDR3 loop: CASSFTNYGYTF. DNA of the CDR3: TGTGCCAGCAGTTTCACAAACTATGGCTACACCTTC.

This clone was counted between two and nine times. This chain links TRBV18 with TRBJ1-5, with 8 bases matching TRBD1. The ends lost 3 bases at V and 4 bases at J; junction bases unmatched: 8. CDR1 is KGHSH, CDR2 LQKENI, per germline. The CDR3 sequence is 16 residues long. The CDR3 DNA is TGTGCCAGCTCACCCGGACAGGGAAACCGTAATCAGCCCCAGCATTTT. Protein sequence: CASSPGQGNRNQPQHF.

The chain combines TRBV7-9 with TRBJ2-1; 7 bases line up with TRBD1. The germline V gene encodes CDR1 SEHNR and CDR2 FQNEAQ (reference sequence). This CDR3 is built from 17 residues. V lost 7 bases, J lost 0 bases, and 12 bases stayed unmatched. This chain's CDR3 is CASIHPMDRSSYNEQFF. CDR3 DNA: TGTGCCAGCATCCACCCGATGGACAGGAGCTCCTACAATGAGCAGTTCTTC.

The chain joins TRBV6-6 to TRBJ2-5; 7 positions match TRBD1. The tail of the sequence fits TRBJ2-7 better, so the J call may be wrong. There are 14 residues in the CDR3. CDR1 is MNHNY, CDR2 SVGAGI, per germline (reference sequence). The CDR3 sequence is CASSLGQIAYEQYF. Here the CDR3 DNA reads TGTGCCAGCAGTTTGGGACAGATAGCCTACGAGCAGTACTTC.

The V and J genes are TRBV5-1 and TRBJ1-1; 7 nucleotides align to TRBD1. Germline V gives CDR1 SGHRS, CDR2 YFSETQ. This CDR3 region has 14 residues. With V trimmed by 4 bases and J by 1 base, 4 bases remained unmatched. The DNA of the CDR3 is TGCGCCAGCAGCCCCGGGACAGCGAACACTGAAGCTTTCTTT. It encodes CASSPGTANTEAFF.

The chain has TRBV9 and TRBJ1-4, with a tentative D call TRBD1 (5 bases). This CDR3 comprises 15 residues. Trimming took 0 bases from V and 5 from J, leaving 11 bases between them. Germline values: CDR1 SGDLS, CDR2 YYNGEE. In nucleotides, the CDR3 is TGTGCCAGCAGCGTAGAGGGGTCTGTGAATGAAAAACTGTTTTTT. Translating it yields CASSVEGSVNEKLFF.